The 23 T cell receptor beta chains below come from one sample, sequenced in a study of regulatory T cells in long-lasting Graves disease. Time point described: newly diagnosed GD, antithyroid drugs for less than 3 months. Generation of the TCR library employed RNA extracted from PBMCs. Through Arm-PCR of CDR3 regions and iRepertoire HTBI primers, TCR beta libraries were built. TCRdb re-called the multiplex PCR reads through MiXCR, storing one row per CDR3 protein. The sample lists around 450,000 distinct CDR3 sequences, approximately 15% occurring once. The sample was also reused in another study, on T cells in Graves' hyperthyroidism and ophthalmopathy.

The sequenced sample was peripheral blood mononuclear cells (PBMCs), obtained at new diagnosis, from a patient treated with antithyroid drugs. These receptors came from a woman aged 30 to 39 with Graves disease.

This clonotype was seen many times. The chain uses TRBV30 and TRBJ1-2; 9 nucleotides align to TRBD1. There are 15 residues in the CDR3. The V gene end was trimmed by 4 bases and the J gene end by 4 bases; junction bases not matched to a gene: 10. In germline, CDR1 is GTSNPN, CDR2 SVGIG (reference sequence). DNA of the CDR3: TGTGCCTGGATAGCCGGGACAGGGCTGTTCTATGGCTACACCTTC. This gives the protein CAWIAGTGLFYGYTF.

This clonotype was counted a single time. The chain employs TRBV4-1 and TRBJ1-1; possibly TRBD1 for D (6 bases). Germline V CDR1 and CDR2: MGHRA, YSYEKL. Trimming took 5 bases from V and 1 from J, leaving 11 bases between them. This CDR3 has 14 residues. The CDR3 reads CASSTRTENTEAFF. CDR3 sequence (DNA): TGCGCCAGCAGCACTCGGACAGAGAACACTGAAGCTTTCTTT.

A few counts support this clonotype. V is TRBV15 and J is TRBJ2-7; TRBD2 aligns across 15 bases. Germline CDR1 is LNHNV and CDR2 is YYDKDF (reference sequence). V was clipped by 0 bases and J by 6 bases; unmatched bases: 3. CDR3 length: 16 residues. The CDR3 region has the DNA TGTGCCACCAGCAGAGACCCGGGACTAGCGGGAGGCGAGCAGTACTTC. This sequence encodes CATSRDPGLAGGEQYF.

This clonotype appeared once. The rearrangement links TRBV30 to TRBJ1-1; D is uncertain. CDR1 is GTSNPN and CDR2 is SVGIG in the germline V gene (reference sequence). The V and J ends lost 3 bases and 7 bases respectively, with 15 bases between them. The CDR3 length is 13 residues. The CDR3 sequence: CAWRVASEFEAFF. CDR3 coding DNA: TGTGCCTGGAGGGTAGCCAGCGAGTTTGAAGCTTTCTTT.

This clonotype was recorded at least ten times. This chain uses TRBV7-2 with TRBJ2-7; D is ambiguous. The germline CDR1 and CDR2 sequences are SGHTA and FQGNSA. Trimming took off 1 base at V and 7 bases at J, with 11 bases between the two ends. There are 13 residues in the CDR3. CDR3 sequence: CASSLVESGEQYF. CDR3 coding DNA: TGTGCCAGCAGCTTAGTCGAGTCGGGTGAGCAGTACTTC.

The chain carries TRBV18 and TRBJ1-2, with D uncertain. Trimming left V 3 bases short and J 2 bases short, with 4 bases between. This CDR3 has 12 amino acids. The germline gives CDR1 KGHSH, CDR2 LQKENI. Here the CDR3 DNA reads TGTGCCAGCTCACCGAAGAACTATGGCTACACCTTC. Encoded protein: CASSPKNYGYTF.

Comment on this clonotype: Since a much larger clone is just one base distant, this may be a read error. J is TRBJ2-7 and V is TRBV24-1; D unresolved. This CDR3 is 13 amino acids long. CDR1 is KGHDR, CDR2 SFDVKD, per germline. CDR3 bases: TGTGCCACCACCTATAGGCCCTCCTACGAGCGGTACTTC. Its translation is CATTYRPSYERYF.

In this sample, this clonotype turned up many times. CDR3 region: CASSSAYEQYF. The CDR3 bases are TGTGCCAGCAGTTCCGCCTACGAGCAGTACTTC. V is TRBV7-2 and J is TRBJ2-7; D ambiguous. This CDR3 has 11 amino acids. Deletions cut 6 bases from V and 2 bases from J, with 5 bases between. Germline V lookup: CDR1 SGHTA, CDR2 FQGNSA. The full variable domain, its missing parts supplied by reference TRBV7-2 and TRBJ2-7, is GAGVSQSPSNKVTEKGKDVELRCDPISGHTALYWYRQSLGQGLEFLIYFQGNSAPDKSGLPSDRFSAERTGGSVSTLTIQRTQQEDSAVYLCASSSAYEQYFGPGTRLTVT.

This clonotype was seen repeatedly, ten times or more. The chain employs TRBV28 and TRBJ2-1; possibly TRBD2 for D (5 bases). Per the germline V gene, CDR1 is MDHEN and CDR2 is SYDVKM. V gave up 3 bases and J gave up 1 base, with 10 bases separating them. This CDR3 comprises 15 residues. The CDR3 reads CASSFGLRSYNEQFF. The DNA for the CDR3 is TGTGCCAGCAGTTTCGGACTGAGGTCCTACAATGAGCAGTTCTTC.

The chain has TRBV3-1 and TRBJ2-1; D call uncertain. The germline V and J ends were trimmed by 1 base and 9 bases, with 10 bases remaining between them. This CDR3 contains 13 residues. From germline, CDR1 is LGHDT and CDR2 YNNKEL (reference sequence). CDR3 residues: CASSQGTGGEQFF. The CDR3 region has the DNA TGTGCCAGCAGCCAAGGAACGGGCGGTGAGCAGTTCTTC.

In the case of this clonotype: Since a much larger clone is just one base distant, this may be a read error. No conserved phenylalanine or tryptophan is present at the end of the CDR3, so a read error is the likely explanation. This chain links TRBV5-5 with TRBJ2-3, with D perhaps TRBD1 (6 bases). Germline loops: CDR1 SGHKS, CDR2 YYEKEE (reference sequence). This CDR3 is 15 amino acids long. Trimming stripped 0 bases from V and 5 bases from J, with 13 bases between. The CDR3 DNA is TGTGCCAGCAGCTTGGTAATGGGGGCAGGAGATACGCAGTATCTT. Translation gives CASSLVMGAGDTQYL.

This clonotype was detected once. A junction boundary mismatches the germline segment, possibly from a read error. The chain uses TRBV12-3 or TRBV12-4 and TRBJ1-1; 7 bases agree with TRBD1. CDR3 length: 12 amino acids. The CDR3 spells CASSLEGAGRPF. DNA of the CDR3: TGTGCCAGCAGTTTAGAGGGGGCTGGGCGTCCCTTT.

J is TRBJ2-1 and V is TRBV10-1; D is ambiguous. V was cut by 5 bases and J by 0 bases, with 8 bases left in between. CDR1 is WNHNN, CDR2 SYGVQD, per germline (reference sequence). The CDR3 runs to 14 residues. The CDR3 protein is CASSPASSYNEQFF. In DNA, the CDR3 is TGCGCCAGCAGTCCGGCCAGCTCCTACAATGAGCAGTTCTTC.

This clonotype was seen many times. CDR3 DNA sequence: TGTGCCAGCAGCCCGTCAGTTGATACGCAGTATTTT. Protein product: CASSPSVDTQYF. The chain recombines TRBV11-2 with TRBJ2-3, with unresolved D. Trimming took 5 bases from V and 6 from J, leaving 9 bases between them. The germline CDR1 and CDR2 sequences are SGHAT and FQNNGV. The CDR3 covers 12 residues.

This clonotype was seen ten or more times. The chain uses TRBV7-9 and TRBJ2-3, with 8 positions matching TRBD2. The CDR3 is made up of 18 amino acids. V gave up 2 bases and J gave up 3 bases; unmatched junction bases: 13. Germline V gene data show CDR1 as SEHNR and CDR2 as FQNEAQ (reference sequence). This chain's CDR3 is CASSLKVRAGGGTDTQYF. CDR3 nucleotides: TGTGCCAGCAGCTTAAAGGTTCGCGCGGGAGGAGGAACAGATACGCAGTATTTT.

The chain combines TRBV7-3 with TRBJ1-1; 10 bases align to TRBD1. Germline trimming cut 6 bases from V and 4 bases from J; bases unmatched to any gene: 5. This CDR3 has 14 amino acids. CDR1 is SGHTA, CDR2 FQGTGA, per germline. CDR3 region: CASSPGTGATEAFF. The CDR3 DNA sequence: TGTGCCAGCAGTCCCGGGACAGGGGCCACTGAAGCTTTCTTT.

This clonotype was seen a few times. CDR3: CASSLKTSGGTGELFF. The CDR3 DNA reads TGTGCCAGCAGCCTAAAGACTAGCGGGGGCACCGGGGAGCTGTTTTTT. This sequence joins TRBV14 and TRBJ2-2, with TRBD2 matching over 12 bases. The CDR3 is 16 residues long. Germline CDR1 and CDR2: SGHDN and FVKESK. Trimming cost V 4 bases and J 4 bases; bases outside gene matches: 4. Supplemented by reference TRBV14 and TRBJ2-2, the full variable domain reads EAGVTQFPSHSVIEKGQTVTLRCDPISGHDNLYWYRRVMGKEIKFLLHFVKESKQDESGMPNNRFLAERTGGTYSTLKVQPAELEDSGVYFCASSLKTSGGTGELFFGEGSRLTVL.

Many counts were recorded for this clonotype. This chain links TRBV20-1 with TRBJ2-3, with 7 bases matching TRBD2. CDR3 length: 15 amino acids. After removal of 1 base from V and 2 bases from J, the junction contained 6 bases not matched to a gene. Germline V lookup: CDR1 DFQATT, CDR2 SNEGSKA (reference sequence). CDR3 sequence (DNA): TGCAGTGCTAGAGTGCTAGCGGCCAACACAGATACGCAGTATTTT. Amino acids: CSARVLAANTDTQYF.

The chain recombines TRBV5-5 with TRBJ1-3; the D gene is possibly TRBD1 (5 bases). Germline CDR1 is SGHKS and CDR2 is YYEKEE (reference sequence). V shed 1 base and J shed 0 bases, with 14 bases lying between them. This CDR3 region has 17 residues. The CDR3 loop reads CASSLFTGDTSGNTIYF. The DNA of the CDR3 is TGTGCCAGCAGCTTGTTCACAGGTGACACCTCTGGAAACACCATATATTTT.

A few counts support this clonotype. Being one base from a much bigger clone, this may be a read error. V is TRBV6-1 and J is TRBJ1-1; no firm D call. This CDR3 contains 13 residues. CDR1 and CDR2 from the germline V gene are MNHNS and SASEGT. This chain's CDR3 is CTSSYGMNTEAFF. The CDR3 DNA sequence: TGTACCAGCAGTTACGGGATGAACACTGAAGCTTTCTTT.

V usage is TRBV12-3 or TRBV12-4 and J usage is TRBJ1-2; TRBD1 might be the D (6 bases). V lost 6 bases, J lost 6 bases, and 17 bases lay in between. The length of the CDR3 is 14 residues. CDR3 in amino acids: CASRGPTGLHGYTF. The CDR3 bases are TGTGCCAGCAGGGGACCTACAGGGTTGCATGGCTACACCTTC.

This clonotype turned up a few times. The CDR3 DNA follows: TGTGCCAGCAGTTCCTCGGGTGGGGACTATGGCTACACCTTC. This sequence encodes CASSSSGGDYGYTF. V and J are TRBV6-5 and TRBJ1-2; D gene unclear. V dropped 4 bases and J dropped 3 bases, with 12 bases sitting between them. Germline V lookup: CDR1 MNHEY, CDR2 SVGAGI. The CDR3 totals 14 residues.

This clonotype occurred many times. The chain couples TRBV2 to TRBJ1-5, with D tentatively TRBD1 (5 bases). The germline V and J ends were trimmed by 8 bases and 7 bases, with 12 bases remaining between them. The length of the CDR3 is 12 residues. Germline CDR1 is SNHLY and CDR2 is FYNNEI. CDR3 coding DNA: TGTGCCAGCGCAGGGTTTTTACAGCCCCAGCATTTT. Translation gives CASAGFLQPQHF.